The next 2 T cell receptor beta chains were all read from a single sample in a study of blood T cells in healthy people across ages. Combining a sample-barcoded 5' primer with a J-beta primer mix, a second PCR ran for 7 to 11 cycles. Each CDR3 protein is one row after TCRdb ran MiXCR on the 5' RACE reads. The profile shows around 400,000 distinct CDR3 sequences, approximately 51% of them singletons. Material: blood. These receptors came from a man aged 55 to 70 in good health.

The genes are TRBV7-9 and TRBJ1-2; D is unclear. V lost 5 bases and J 4 bases, leaving 14 bases between the germline ends. Germline V gene data show CDR1 as SEHNR and CDR2 as FQNEAQ (reference sequence). The length of the CDR3 is 14 residues. CDR3 coding DNA: TGTGCCAGCAGCCTTAAGGGAGGACCCTATGGCTACACCTTC. It translates to CASSLKGGPYGYTF.

This clonotype came up a few times. This chain connects TRBV20-1 to TRBJ2-1, with D possibly matching TRBD2 (6 bases). V lost 6 bases and J 7 bases, leaving 19 bases between the germline ends. Germline V lookup: CDR1 DFQATT, CDR2 SNEGSKA (reference sequence). This CDR3 is 14 amino acids long. Here the CDR3 reads CSATGHGAGNEQFF. The CDR3 DNA reads as TGCAGTGCCACAGGACACGGGGCGGGGAATGAGCAGTTCTTC.